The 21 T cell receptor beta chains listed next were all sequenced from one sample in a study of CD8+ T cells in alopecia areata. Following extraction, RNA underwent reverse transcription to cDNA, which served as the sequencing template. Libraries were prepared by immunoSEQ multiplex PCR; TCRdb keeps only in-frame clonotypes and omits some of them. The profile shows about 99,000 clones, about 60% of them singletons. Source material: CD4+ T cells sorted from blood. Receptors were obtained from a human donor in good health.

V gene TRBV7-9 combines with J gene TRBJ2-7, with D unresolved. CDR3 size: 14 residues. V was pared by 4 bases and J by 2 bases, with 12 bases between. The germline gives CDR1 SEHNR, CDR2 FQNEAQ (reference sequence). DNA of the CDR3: TGTGCCAGCAGCTCCTACGGCGACCCCTACGAGCAGTACTTC. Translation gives CASSSYGDPYEQYF.

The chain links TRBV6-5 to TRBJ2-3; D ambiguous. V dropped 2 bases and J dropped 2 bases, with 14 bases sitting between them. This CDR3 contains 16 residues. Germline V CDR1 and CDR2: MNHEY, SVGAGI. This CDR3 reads CASSYALGQATDTQYF. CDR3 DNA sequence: TGTGCCAGCAGTTACGCCTTAGGGCAGGCCACAGATACGCAGTATTTT.

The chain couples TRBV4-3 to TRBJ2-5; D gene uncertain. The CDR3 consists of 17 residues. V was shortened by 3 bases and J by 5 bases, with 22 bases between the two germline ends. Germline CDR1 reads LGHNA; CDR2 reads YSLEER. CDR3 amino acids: CASSHIGEGIGLETQYF. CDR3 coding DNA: TGCGCCAGCAGCCATATTGGGGAAGGGATCGGTCTGGAGACCCAGTACTTC.

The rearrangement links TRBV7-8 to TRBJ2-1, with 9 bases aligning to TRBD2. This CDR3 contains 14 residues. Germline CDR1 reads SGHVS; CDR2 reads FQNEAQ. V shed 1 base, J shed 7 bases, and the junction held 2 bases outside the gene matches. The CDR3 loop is CASSLGLAGNEQFF. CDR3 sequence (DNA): TGTGCCAGCAGCTTAGGGCTAGCGGGGAATGAGCAGTTCTTC.

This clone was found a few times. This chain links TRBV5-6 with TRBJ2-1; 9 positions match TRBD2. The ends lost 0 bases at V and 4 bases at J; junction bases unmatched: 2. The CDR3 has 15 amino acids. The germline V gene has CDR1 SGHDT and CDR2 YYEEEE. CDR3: CASSLEAGGYNEQFF. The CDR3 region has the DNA TGTGCCAGCAGCTTGGAAGCGGGGGGTTACAATGAGCAGTTCTTC.

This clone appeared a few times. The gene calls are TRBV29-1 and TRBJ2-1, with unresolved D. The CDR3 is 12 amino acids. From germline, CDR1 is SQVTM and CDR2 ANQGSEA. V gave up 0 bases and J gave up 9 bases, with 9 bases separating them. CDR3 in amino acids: CSVEDLPLEQFF. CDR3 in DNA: TGCAGCGTTGAAGACCTCCCCCTTGAGCAGTTCTTC.

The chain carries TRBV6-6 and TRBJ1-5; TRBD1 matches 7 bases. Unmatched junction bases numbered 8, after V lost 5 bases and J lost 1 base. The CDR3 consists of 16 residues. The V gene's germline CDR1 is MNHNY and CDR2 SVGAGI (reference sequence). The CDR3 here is CASSVKTGLSNQPQHF. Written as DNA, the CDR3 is TGTGCCAGCAGTGTAAAGACAGGGCTCAGCAATCAGCCCCAGCATTTT.

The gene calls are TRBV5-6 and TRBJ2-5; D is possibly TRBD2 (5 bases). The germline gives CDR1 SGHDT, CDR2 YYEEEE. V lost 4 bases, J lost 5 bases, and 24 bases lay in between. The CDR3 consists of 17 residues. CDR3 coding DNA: TGTGCCAGCAGCAAATGGAGACTAACCGAGGTAGGGGAGACCCAGTACTTC. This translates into CASSKWRLTEVGETQYF.

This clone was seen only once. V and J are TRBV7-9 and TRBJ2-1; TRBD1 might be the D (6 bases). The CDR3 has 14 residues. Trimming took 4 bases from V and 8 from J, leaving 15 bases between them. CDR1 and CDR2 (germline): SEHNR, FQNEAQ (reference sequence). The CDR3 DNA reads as TGTGCCAGCAGCTCACAGGGTCGTTCCGATGAGCAGTTCTTC. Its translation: CASSSQGRSDEQFF.

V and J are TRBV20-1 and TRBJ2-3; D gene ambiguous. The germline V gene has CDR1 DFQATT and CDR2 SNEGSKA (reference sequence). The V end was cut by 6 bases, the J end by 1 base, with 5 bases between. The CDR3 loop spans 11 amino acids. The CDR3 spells CSAPGTDTQYF. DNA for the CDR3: TGCAGTGCACCGGGCACAGATACGCAGTATTTT.

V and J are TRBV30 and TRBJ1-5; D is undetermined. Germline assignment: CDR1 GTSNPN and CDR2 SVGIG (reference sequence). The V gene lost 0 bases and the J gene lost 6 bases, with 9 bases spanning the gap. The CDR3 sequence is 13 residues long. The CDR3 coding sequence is TGTGCCTGGAGTGTACGGCCATCTCAGCCCCAGCATTTT. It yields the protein CAWSVRPSQPQHF.

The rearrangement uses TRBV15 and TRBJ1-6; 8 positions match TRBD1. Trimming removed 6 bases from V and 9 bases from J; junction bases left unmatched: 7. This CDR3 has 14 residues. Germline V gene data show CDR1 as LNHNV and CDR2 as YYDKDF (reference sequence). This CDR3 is CATSIDRGGSPLHF. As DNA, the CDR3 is TGTGCCACCAGTATAGACAGGGGTGGTTCACCCCTCCACTTT. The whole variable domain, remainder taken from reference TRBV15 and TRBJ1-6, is DAMVIQNPRYQVTQFGKPVTLSCSQTLNHNVMYWYQQKSSQAPKLLFHYYDKDFNNEADTPDNFQSRRPNTSFCFLDIRSPGLGDTAMYLCATSIDRGGSPLHFGNGTRLTVT.

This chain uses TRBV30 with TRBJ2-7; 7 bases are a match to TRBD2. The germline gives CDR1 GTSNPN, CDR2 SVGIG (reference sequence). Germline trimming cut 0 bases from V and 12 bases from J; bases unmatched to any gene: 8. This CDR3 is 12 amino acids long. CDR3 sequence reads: CAWSVLGRVRYF. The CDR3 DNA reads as TGTGCCTGGAGTGTACTAGGGAGGGTGCGGTACTTC.

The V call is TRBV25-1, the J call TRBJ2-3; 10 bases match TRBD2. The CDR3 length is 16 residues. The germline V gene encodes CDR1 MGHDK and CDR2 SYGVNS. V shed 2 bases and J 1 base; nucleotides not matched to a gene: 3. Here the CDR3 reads CASSEETSGGTDTQYF. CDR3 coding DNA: TGTGCCAGCAGTGAAGAAACTAGCGGGGGCACAGATACGCAGTATTTT.

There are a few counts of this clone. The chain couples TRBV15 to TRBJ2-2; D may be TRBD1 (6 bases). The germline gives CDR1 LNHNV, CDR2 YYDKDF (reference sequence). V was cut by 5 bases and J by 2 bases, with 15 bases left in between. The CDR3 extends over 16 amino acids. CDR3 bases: TGTGCCACCAGCCGGGTATGGACAGAAAACACCGGGGAGCTGTTTTTT. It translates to CATSRVWTENTGELFF.

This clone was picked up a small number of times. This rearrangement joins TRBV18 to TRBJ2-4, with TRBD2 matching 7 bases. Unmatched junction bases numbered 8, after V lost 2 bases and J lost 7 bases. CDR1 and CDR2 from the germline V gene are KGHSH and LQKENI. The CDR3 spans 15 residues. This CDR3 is CASSPGNREGNIQYF. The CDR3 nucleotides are TGTGCCAGCTCACCAGGGAATAGGGAGGGCAACATTCAGTACTTC.

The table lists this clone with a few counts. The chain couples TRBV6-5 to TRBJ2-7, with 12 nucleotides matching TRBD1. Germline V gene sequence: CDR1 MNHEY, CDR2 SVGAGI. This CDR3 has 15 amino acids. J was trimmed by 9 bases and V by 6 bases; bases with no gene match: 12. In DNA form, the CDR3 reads TGTGCCAGCAGGGGGCTAGGGACAGGGGGCAAATGGCAGTACTTC. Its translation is CASRGLGTGGKWQYF.

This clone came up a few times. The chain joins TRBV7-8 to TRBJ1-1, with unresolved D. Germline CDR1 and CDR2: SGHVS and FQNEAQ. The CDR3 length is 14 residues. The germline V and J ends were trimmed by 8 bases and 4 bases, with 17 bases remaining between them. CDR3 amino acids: CASRKGRAATEAFF. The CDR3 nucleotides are TGTGCCAGCCGCAAGGGTCGGGCCGCCACTGAAGCTTTCTTT.

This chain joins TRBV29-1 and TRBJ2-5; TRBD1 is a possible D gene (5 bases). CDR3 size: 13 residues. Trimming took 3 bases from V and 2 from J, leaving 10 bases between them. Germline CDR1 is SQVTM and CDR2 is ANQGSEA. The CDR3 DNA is TGCAGCGTTGAGGGGCAGTATCAAGAGACCCAGTACTTC. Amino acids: CSVEGQYQETQYF.

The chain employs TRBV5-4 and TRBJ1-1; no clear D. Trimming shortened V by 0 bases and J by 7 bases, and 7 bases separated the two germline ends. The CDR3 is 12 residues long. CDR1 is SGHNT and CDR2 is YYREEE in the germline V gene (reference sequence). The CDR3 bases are TGTGCCAGCAGCTTGGTACAGCTTGAAGCTTTCTTT. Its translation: CASSLVQLEAFF.

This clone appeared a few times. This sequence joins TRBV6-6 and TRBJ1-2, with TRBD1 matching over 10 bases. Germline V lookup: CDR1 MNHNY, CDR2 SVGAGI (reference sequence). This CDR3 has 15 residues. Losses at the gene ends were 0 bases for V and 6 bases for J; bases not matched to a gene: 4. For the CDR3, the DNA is TGTGCCAGCAGTTACTCCGGGACAGGGGATAATGGCTACACCTTC. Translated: CASSYSGTGDNGYTF.